This T cell receptor beta chain was recovered during a study of CD8+ T cells in alopecia areata. Extracted RNA was reverse transcribed, and the resulting cDNA served as sequencing template. Here immunoSEQ multiplex PCR was the method, and the copy in TCRdb shows in-frame clones only, minus some. This table has under 150,000 clones, approximately 65% appearing once. Findings of the study overall: Researchers report lesional scalp, most notably alopecia totalis/universalis, outstripped normal scalp in clonality.

Regarding this clone: Its target is not known.

Trimming left V 4 bases short and J 3 bases short, with 4 bases between. Germline values: CDR1 SGHAT, CDR2 FQNNGV. The CDR3 contains 11 residues. The sample comprised CD8+ T cells sorted from blood. The chain carries TRBV11-2 and TRBJ2-7; D gene ambiguous. The clonotype originates from a human donor in good health. The CDR3 reads CASSSIYEQYF. CDR3 DNA sequence: TGTGCCAGCAGCTCGATCTACGAGCAGTACTTC.